This record covers a single T cell receptor beta chain. Its target is not known. The sample belongs to a study of T cells in localized non-small cell lung cancer. Regarding the study as a whole: Multi-region tumor sequencing was not done, so intratumor heterogeneity could not be excluded. Uninvolved nearby lung showed the greatest T cell clonality, exceeding that found in tumor.

The data were produced by immunoSEQ multiplex PCR, yet TCRdb's version contains in-frame clones alone and is incomplete. The table includes almost 40,000 clones, 86% detected once. Sequenced here: peripheral blood mononuclear cells, sampled before any cancer treatment. The source is a male donor at least 60 years old with stage II lung adenocarcinoma.

DNA for the CDR3: TGTGCCAGCAGCTTGAGGGCGGGGGGGAATGAGCAGTTCTTC. It is translated as CASSLRAGGNEQFF. The chain combines TRBV7-9 with TRBJ2-1, with TRBD2 matching over 9 bases. The CDR3 has 14 amino acids. J gave up 7 bases and V 3 bases, and 4 bases lay outside the gene matches. CDR1 SEHNR and CDR2 FQNEAQ come from the germline V gene (reference sequence).